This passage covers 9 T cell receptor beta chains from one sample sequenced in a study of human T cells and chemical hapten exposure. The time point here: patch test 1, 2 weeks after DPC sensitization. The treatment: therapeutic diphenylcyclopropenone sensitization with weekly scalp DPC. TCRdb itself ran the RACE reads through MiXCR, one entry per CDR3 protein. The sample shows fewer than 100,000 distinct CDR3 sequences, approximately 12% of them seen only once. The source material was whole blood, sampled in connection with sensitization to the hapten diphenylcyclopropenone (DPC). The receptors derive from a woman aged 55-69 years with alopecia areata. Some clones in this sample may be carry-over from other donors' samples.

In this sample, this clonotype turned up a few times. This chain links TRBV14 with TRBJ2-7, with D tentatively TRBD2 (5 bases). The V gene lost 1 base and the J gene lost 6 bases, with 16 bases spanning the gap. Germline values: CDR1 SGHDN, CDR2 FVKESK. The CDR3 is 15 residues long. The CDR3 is CASSQVRQTTPEQYF. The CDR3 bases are TGTGCCAGCAGCCAAGTTCGGCAGACTACCCCCGAGCAGTACTTC.

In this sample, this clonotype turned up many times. CDR3 sequence reads: CSAVRGIPNTEAFF. The CDR3, as DNA: TGCAGCGCCGTACGTGGGATACCGAACACTGAAGCTTTCTTT. The genes are TRBV29-1 and TRBJ1-1; D not certain. Between the trimmed V and J ends, which lost 7 bases and 1 base, there was a span of 16 bases. CDR1 and CDR2 from the germline V gene are SQVTM and ANQGSEA. The CDR3 contains 14 residues.

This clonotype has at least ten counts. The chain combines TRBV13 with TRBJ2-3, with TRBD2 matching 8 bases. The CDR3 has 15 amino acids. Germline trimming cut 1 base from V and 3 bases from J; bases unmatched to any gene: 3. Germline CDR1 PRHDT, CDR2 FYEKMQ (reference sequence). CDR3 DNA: TGTGCCAGCAGCTTAGCGGGGGGGCGGACAGATACGCAGTATTTT. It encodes CASSLAGGRTDTQYF.

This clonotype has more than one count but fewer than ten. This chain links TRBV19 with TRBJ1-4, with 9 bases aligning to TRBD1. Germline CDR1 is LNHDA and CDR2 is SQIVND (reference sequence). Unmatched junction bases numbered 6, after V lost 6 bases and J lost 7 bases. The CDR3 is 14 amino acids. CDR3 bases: TGTGCCAGTAGCGGACAGGGGAAACGTGAAAAACTGTTTTTT. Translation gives CASSGQGKREKLFF.

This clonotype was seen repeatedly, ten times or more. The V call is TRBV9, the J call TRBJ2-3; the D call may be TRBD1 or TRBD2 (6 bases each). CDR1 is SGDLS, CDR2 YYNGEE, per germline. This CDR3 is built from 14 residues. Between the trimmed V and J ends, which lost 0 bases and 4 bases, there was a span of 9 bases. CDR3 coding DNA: TGTGCCAGCAGCGTAGGGGGGGCGGCAGATACGCAGTATTTT. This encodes CASSVGGAADTQYF.

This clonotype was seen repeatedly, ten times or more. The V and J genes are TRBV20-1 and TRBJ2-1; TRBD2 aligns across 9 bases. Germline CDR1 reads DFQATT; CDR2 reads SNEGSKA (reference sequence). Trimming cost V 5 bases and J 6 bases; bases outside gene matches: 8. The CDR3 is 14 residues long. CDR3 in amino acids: CSAYSGGNVNEQFF. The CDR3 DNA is TGCAGTGCTTACAGCGGGGGGAACGTCAATGAGCAGTTCTTC.

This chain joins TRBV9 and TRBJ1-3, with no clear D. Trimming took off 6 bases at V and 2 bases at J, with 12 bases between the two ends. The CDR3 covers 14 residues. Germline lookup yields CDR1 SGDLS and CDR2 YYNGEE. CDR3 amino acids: CASTDGQAGNTIYF. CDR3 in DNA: TGTGCCAGCACCGACGGCCAGGCTGGAAACACCATATATTTT.

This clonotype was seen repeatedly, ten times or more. The DNA of the CDR3 is TGTGCCAGCAGCCCGGCGGACACAGATACGCAGTATTTT. It specifies CASSPADTDTQYF. The genes are TRBV5-5 and TRBJ2-3; D uncertain. The CDR3 is 13 residues long. CDR1 and CDR2 from the germline V gene are SGHKS and YYEKEE (reference sequence). Trimming left V 4 bases short and J 2 bases short, with 8 bases between.

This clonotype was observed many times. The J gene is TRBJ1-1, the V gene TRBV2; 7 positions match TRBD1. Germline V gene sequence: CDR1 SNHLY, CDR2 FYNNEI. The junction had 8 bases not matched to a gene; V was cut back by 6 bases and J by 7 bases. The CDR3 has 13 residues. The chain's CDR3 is CASRPTGEGEAFF. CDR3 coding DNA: TGTGCCAGCAGACCCACAGGGGAGGGTGAAGCTTTCTTT.